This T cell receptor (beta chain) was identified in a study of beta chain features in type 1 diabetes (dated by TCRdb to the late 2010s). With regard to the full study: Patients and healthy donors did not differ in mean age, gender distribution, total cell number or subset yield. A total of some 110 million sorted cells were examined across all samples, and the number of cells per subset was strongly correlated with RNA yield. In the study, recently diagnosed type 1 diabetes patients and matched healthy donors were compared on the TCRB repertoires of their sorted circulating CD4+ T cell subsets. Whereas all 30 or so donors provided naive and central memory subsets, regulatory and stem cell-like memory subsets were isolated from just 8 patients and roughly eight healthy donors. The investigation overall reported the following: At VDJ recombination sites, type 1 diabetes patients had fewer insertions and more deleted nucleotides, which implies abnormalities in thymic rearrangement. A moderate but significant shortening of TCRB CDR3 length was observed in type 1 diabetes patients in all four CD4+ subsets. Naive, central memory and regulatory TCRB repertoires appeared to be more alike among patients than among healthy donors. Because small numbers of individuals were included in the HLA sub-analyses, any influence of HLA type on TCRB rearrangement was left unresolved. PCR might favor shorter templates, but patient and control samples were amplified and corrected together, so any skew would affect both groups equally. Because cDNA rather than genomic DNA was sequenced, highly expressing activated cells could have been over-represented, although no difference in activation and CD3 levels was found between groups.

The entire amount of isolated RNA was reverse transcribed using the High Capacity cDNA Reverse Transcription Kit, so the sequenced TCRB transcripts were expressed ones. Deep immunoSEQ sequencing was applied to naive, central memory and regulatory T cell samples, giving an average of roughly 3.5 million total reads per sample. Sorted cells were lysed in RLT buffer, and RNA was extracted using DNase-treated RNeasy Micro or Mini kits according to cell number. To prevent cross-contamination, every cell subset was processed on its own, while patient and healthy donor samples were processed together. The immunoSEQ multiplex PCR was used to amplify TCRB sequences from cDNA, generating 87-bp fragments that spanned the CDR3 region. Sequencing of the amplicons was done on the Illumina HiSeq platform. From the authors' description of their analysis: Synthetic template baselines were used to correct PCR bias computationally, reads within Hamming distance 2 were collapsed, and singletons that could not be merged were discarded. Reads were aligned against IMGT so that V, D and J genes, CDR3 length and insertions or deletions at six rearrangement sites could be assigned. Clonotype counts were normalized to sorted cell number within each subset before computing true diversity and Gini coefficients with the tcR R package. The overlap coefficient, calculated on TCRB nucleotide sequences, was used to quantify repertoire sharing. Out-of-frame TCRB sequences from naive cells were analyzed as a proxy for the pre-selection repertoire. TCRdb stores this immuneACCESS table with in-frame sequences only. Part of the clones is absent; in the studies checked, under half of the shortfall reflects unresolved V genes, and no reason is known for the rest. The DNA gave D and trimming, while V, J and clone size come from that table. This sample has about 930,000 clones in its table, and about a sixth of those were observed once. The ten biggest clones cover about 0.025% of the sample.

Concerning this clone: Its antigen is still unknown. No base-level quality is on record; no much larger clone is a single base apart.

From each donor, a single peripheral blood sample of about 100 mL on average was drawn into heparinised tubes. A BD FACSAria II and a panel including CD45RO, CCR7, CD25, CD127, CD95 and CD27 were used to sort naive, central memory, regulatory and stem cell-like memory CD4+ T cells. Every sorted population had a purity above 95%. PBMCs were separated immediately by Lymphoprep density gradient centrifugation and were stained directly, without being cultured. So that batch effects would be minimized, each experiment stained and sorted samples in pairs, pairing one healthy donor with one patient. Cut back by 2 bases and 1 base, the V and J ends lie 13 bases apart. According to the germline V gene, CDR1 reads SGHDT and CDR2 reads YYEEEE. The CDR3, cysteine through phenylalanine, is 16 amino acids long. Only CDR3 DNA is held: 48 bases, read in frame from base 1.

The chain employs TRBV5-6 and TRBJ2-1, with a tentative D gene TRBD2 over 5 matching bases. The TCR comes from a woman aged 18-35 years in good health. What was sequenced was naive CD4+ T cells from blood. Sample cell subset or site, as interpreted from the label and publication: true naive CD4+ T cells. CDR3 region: CASSFPGRGSYNEQFF. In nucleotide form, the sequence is TGTGCCAGCAGCTTCCCCGGTCGGGGTTCCTACAATGAGCAGTTCTTC.